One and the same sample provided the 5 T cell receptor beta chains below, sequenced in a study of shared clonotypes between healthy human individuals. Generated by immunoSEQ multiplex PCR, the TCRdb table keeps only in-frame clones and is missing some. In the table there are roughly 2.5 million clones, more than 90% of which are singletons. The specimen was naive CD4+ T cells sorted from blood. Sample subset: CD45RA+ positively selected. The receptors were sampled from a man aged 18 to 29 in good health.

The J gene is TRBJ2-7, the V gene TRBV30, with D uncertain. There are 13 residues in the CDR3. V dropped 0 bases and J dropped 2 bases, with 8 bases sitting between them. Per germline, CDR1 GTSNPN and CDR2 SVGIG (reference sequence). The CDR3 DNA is TGTGCCTGGAGTGTAGACAAGACCTACGAGCAGTACTTC. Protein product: CAWSVDKTYEQYF.

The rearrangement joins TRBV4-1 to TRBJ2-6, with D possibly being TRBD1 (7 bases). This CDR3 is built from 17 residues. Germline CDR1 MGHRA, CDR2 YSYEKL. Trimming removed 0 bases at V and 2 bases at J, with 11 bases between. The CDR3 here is CASSQEEGATGANVLTF. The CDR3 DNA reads TGCGCCAGCAGCCAAGAGGAGGGGGCGACTGGGGCCAACGTCCTGACTTTC.

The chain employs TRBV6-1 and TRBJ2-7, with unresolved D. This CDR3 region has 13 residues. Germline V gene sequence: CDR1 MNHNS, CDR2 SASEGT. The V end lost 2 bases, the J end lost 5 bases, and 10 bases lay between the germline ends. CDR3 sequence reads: CASSEQQEHEQYF. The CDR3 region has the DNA TGTGCCAGCAGTGAACAGCAAGAGCACGAGCAGTACTTC.

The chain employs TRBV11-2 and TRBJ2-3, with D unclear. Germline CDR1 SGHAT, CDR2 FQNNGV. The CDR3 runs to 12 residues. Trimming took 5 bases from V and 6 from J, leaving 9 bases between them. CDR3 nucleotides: TGTGCCAGCAGCCCTGTAGCCGATACGCAGTATTTT. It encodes CASSPVADTQYF.

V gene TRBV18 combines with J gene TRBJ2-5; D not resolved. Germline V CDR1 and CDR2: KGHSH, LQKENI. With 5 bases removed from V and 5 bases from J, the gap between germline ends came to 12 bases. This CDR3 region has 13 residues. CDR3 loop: CASSSVSRETQYF. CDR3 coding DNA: TGTGCCAGCTCATCCGTTAGCCGCGAGACCCAGTACTTC.